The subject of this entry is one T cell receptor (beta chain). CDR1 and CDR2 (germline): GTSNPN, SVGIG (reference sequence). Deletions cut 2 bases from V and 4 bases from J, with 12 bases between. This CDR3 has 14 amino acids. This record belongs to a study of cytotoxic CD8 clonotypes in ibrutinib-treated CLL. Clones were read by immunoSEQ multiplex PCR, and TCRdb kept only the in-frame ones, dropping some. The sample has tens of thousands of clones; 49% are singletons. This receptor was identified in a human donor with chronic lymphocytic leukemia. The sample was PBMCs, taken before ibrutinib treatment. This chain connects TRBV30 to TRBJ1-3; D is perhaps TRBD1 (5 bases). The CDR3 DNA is TGTGCCTGGAGTAACGGGGGATACGGAAACACCATATATTTT. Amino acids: CAWSNGGYGNTIYF. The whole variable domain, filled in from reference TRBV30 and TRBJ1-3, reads SQTIHQWPATLVQPVGSPLSLECTVEGTSNPNLYWYRQAAGRGLQLLFYSVGIGQISSEVPQNLSASRPQDRQFILSSKKLLLSDSGFYLCAWSNGGYGNTIYFGEGSWLTVV.